This TCR beta chain was identified in a study of cytomegalovirus exposure and HLA in healthy donors. Germline CDR1 reads MGHDK; CDR2 reads SYGVNS. The V end lost 7 bases, the J end lost 5 bases, and 8 bases lay between the germline ends. The CDR3 length is 11 residues. Primers: 60 Vbeta forward and 13 Jbeta reverse. Method: immunoSEQ multiplex PCR; TCRdb's copy keeps in-frame clones and lacks some. The sample lists 90,000 to 120,000 clones, 78% occurring once. The table lists this clone with a few counts. Source material: PBMCs. The receptor was isolated from a woman between 35 and 50 years old in good health and CMV-seronegative. This chain links TRBV25-1 with TRBJ2-5; D remains unclear. CDR3 bases: TGTGCCAGCACCCTCCTGGAGACCCAGTACTTC. This encodes CASTLLETQYF.